The 27 T cell receptor beta chains below all came from one sample that was sequenced in a study of T cells in Graves' hyperthyroidism and ophthalmopathy. Amplification of TCR beta CDR3 regions was performed using RNA transcripts as template. The study used the HTBI primer set for a first-round RT-PCR of the TCR CDR3. TCRdb independently ran MiXCR on the multiplex PCR reads; one entry per CDR3 protein. The sample shows under 450,000 distinct CDR3 sequences, about a sixth of them seen only once. Sequencing was done on a sample of blood. The receptors here all came from a woman aged 18-35 years with Graves' hyperthyroidism.

V is TRBV20-1 and J is TRBJ2-5; the D gene could be TRBD1 or TRBD2 (7 bases each). The CDR3 totals 15 residues. From germline, CDR1 is DFQATT and CDR2 SNEGSKA (reference sequence). Trimming took off 0 bases at V and 5 bases at J, with 16 bases between the two ends. CDR3 sequence reads: CSARDSGRGGETQYF. The CDR3 bases are TGCAGTGCTAGAGATTCAGGCAGGGGGGGGGAGACCCAGTACTTC.

This clonotype has at least ten counts. The chain is built from TRBV2 and TRBJ2-1, with D perhaps being TRBD1 or TRBD2 (7 bases each). CDR3 length: 11 residues. From germline, CDR1 is SNHLY and CDR2 FYNNEI. Trimming took off 9 bases at V and 9 bases at J, with 12 bases between the two ends. CDR3 residues: CASQGGGEQFF. The CDR3 DNA is TGTGCCAGTCAGGGGGGGGGTGAGCAGTTCTTC.

The V and J genes are TRBV4-1 and TRBJ2-1, with unresolved D. CDR1 and CDR2 (germline): MGHRA, YSYEKL. V dropped 0 bases and J dropped 12 bases, with 18 bases sitting between them. This CDR3 is built from 15 residues. CDR3 DNA sequence: TGCGCCAGCAGCCAAGATCCCGTCAGTTGGCCCCGGCAGTTCTTC. It specifies CASSQDPVSWPRQFF.

This clonotype has ten or more counts. The chain joins TRBV28 to TRBJ2-1; D is possibly TRBD1 (6 bases). V lost 8 bases and J lost 5, with 22 bases in between. The CDR3 is 16 residues long. Germline assignment: CDR1 MDHEN and CDR2 SYDVKM. The CDR3 reads CASGGTGQSRNNEQFF. The CDR3 DNA is TGTGCCAGCGGGGGAACGGGACAATCGAGAAACAATGAGCAGTTCTTC. The whole variable domain, remainder taken from reference TRBV28 and TRBJ2-1, is DVKVTQSSRYLVKRTGEKVFLECVQDMDHENMFWYRQDPGLGLRLIYFSYDVKMKEKGDIPEGYSVSREKKERFSLILESASTNQTSMYLCASGGTGQSRNNEQFFGPGTRLTVL.

The CDR3 loop reads CASTAGSSNTGELFF. For the CDR3, the DNA is TGTGCCAGCACCGCGGGTAGTTCGAACACCGGGGAGCTGTTTTTT. The genes are TRBV2 and TRBJ2-2, with D possibly being TRBD2 (5 bases). Germline lookup yields CDR1 SNHLY and CDR2 FYNNEI. This CDR3 has 15 amino acids. Trimming removed 7 bases at V and 0 bases at J, with 12 bases between.

This rearrangement joins TRBV10-3 to TRBJ2-7, with D possibly being TRBD2 (5 bases). V lost 2 bases to trimming and J lost 1 base, with 24 bases between them. There are 19 residues in the CDR3. Germline assignment: CDR1 ENHRY and CDR2 SYGVKD. CDR3 loop: CAISELFVVGWTDSYEQYF. The CDR3, as DNA: TGTGCCATCAGTGAGCTCTTTGTAGTAGGTTGGACTGATTCCTACGAGCAGTACTTC.

This clonotype was found many times. The chain couples TRBV3-1 to TRBJ2-4; D possibly corresponds to TRBD2 (6 bases). The CDR3 consists of 17 residues. The germline V and J ends were trimmed by 0 bases and 0 bases, with 12 bases remaining between them. Germline V CDR1 and CDR2: LGHDT, YNNKEL (reference sequence). CDR3 in DNA: TGTGCCAGCAGCCAAGACCCGCTAGCGTTAGCCAAAAACATTCAGTACTTC. The encoded protein is CASSQDPLALAKNIQYF.

This clonotype was found many times. J is TRBJ2-1 and V is TRBV28, with D possibly TRBD2 on 5 matching bases. The ends were cut back, 4 bases at V and 6 bases at J, with 13 bases in the middle. This CDR3 has 14 amino acids. Germline CDR1 reads MDHEN; CDR2 reads SYDVKM. The CDR3: CASSSVPRGNEQFF. The CDR3, as DNA: TGTGCCAGCAGTTCAGTTCCCCGGGGCAATGAGCAGTTCTTC.

Ten or more counts support this clonotype. The chain couples TRBV20-1 to TRBJ2-3, with 9 bases fitting TRBD1. Germline V gene data show CDR1 as DFQATT and CDR2 as SNEGSKA (reference sequence). V shed 4 bases and J 0 bases; nucleotides not matched to a gene: 5. The CDR3 has 15 residues. The CDR3 DNA is TGCAGTGCTAAGCTTGGGACAGGGAGCACAGATACGCAGTATTTT. Amino acid sequence: CSAKLGTGSTDTQYF.

On this clonotype itself: A much more abundant neighbour one base away suggests this may be a read error. This chain uses TRBV18 with TRBJ2-3; D is unclear. With 1 base removed from V and 4 bases from J, the gap between germline ends came to 9 bases. Looked up from germline, CDR1 is KGHSH and CDR2 is LQKENI. The CDR3 has 14 amino acids. The CDR3, as DNA: TGTGCCAGCTCACCACGTCATGTTTCAGATACGCAGTATTTT. Translated, it gives CASSPRHVSDTQYF.

The table lists this clonotype with many counts. This chain links TRBV7-2 with TRBJ2-2, with D perhaps TRBD1 (6 bases). The CDR3 has 16 residues. Germline lookup yields CDR1 SGHTA and CDR2 FQGNSA. The V gene lost 5 bases and the J gene lost 1 base, with 14 bases spanning the gap. The CDR3 DNA reads as TGTGCCAGCAGCCCGCAGGGGACCCTGAACACCGGGGAGCTGTTTTTT. Translating it yields CASSPQGTLNTGELFF.

This clonotype was seen repeatedly, ten times or more. The rearrangement uses TRBV28 and TRBJ2-5; perhaps TRBD2 as D (6 bases). V lost 6 bases, J lost 0 bases, and 11 bases lay in between. The CDR3 length is 14 residues. In germline, CDR1 is MDHEN, CDR2 SYDVKM. The CDR3 is CASRLTRYQETQYF. CDR3 nucleotides: TGTGCCAGCAGGTTGACTAGGTACCAAGAGACCCAGTACTTC. The entire variable domain, with the rest obtained from reference TRBV28 and TRBJ2-5, is as follows: DVKVTQSSRYLVKRTGEKVFLECVQDMDHENMFWYRQDPGLGLRLIYFSYDVKMKEKGDIPEGYSVSREKKERFSLILESASTNQTSMYLCASRLTRYQETQYFGPGTRLLVL.

This clonotype showed up many times. V is TRBV6-1 and J is TRBJ2-1; tentatively, D is TRBD1 or TRBD2 (5 bases each). The ends were cut back, 6 bases at V and 4 bases at J, with 16 bases in the middle. From germline, CDR1 is MNHNS and CDR2 SASEGT. The CDR3 contains 15 residues. The CDR3 region has the DNA TGTGCCAGCAGCACCTCCGGGACGGCTTACAATGAGCAGTTCTTC. This sequence encodes CASSTSGTAYNEQFF.

This clonotype was seen repeatedly, ten times or more. The gene calls are TRBV29-1 and TRBJ2-3, with 9 bases aligning to TRBD1. The CDR3 extends over 15 amino acids. J lost 0 bases, V lost 5 bases, and 6 bases had no gene match. Germline V gene sequence: CDR1 SQVTM, CDR2 ANQGSEA. Written as DNA, the CDR3 is TGCAGCGTTCGACAGGGGGGTTCTAGCACAGATACGCAGTATTTT. It is translated as CSVRQGGSSTDTQYF.

The chain couples TRBV28 to TRBJ2-2, with 15 bases that match TRBD2. The V and J ends lost 1 base and 3 bases, in that order; junction bases with no gene match: 9. CDR1 is MDHEN and CDR2 is SYDVKM in the germline V gene. This CDR3 has 20 amino acids. The DNA for the CDR3 is TGTGCCAGCAGTTTATCGCCCGGACTAGCGGGAGGGCCCGACACCGGGGAGCTGTTTTTT. It specifies CASSLSPGLAGGPDTGELFF.

CDR3 protein: CASSPRQGPGYEQYF. In DNA form, the CDR3 reads TGTGCCAGCAGTCCTCGACAGGGGCCGGGTTACGAGCAGTACTTC. V gene TRBV12-3 or TRBV12-4 combines with J gene TRBJ2-7, with 8 bases identical to TRBD1. The CDR3 totals 15 residues. Trimming took 5 bases from V and 4 from J; bases not matched to a gene: 10.

The chain uses TRBV9 and TRBJ2-2, with TRBD2 matching 7 bases. Losses at the gene ends were 1 base for V and 6 bases for J; bases not matched to a gene: 3. Germline CDR1 and CDR2: SGDLS and YYNGEE. The CDR3 is 14 residues long. This chain's CDR3 is CASSVLRESGELFF. CDR3 DNA sequence: TGTGCCAGCAGCGTATTGCGGGAGTCCGGGGAGCTGTTTTTT.

This clonotype was counted ten times or more. V gene TRBV3-1 combines with J gene TRBJ2-5, with a weak D call TRBD2 (6 bases). From germline, CDR1 is LGHDT and CDR2 YNNKEL (reference sequence). The ends were cut back, 1 base at V and 5 bases at J, with 11 bases in the middle. There are 14 residues in the CDR3. The CDR3 here is CASSQVGGTETQYF. The CDR3, as DNA: TGTGCCAGCAGCCAAGTGGGAGGAACGGAGACCCAGTACTTC.

The chain uses TRBV19 and TRBJ2-4; the D gene is possibly TRBD2 (5 bases). The CDR3 is 14 residues long. Trimming cost V 1 base and J 5 bases, with 9 bases left between them. CDR1 and CDR2 from the germline V gene are LNHDA and SQIVND (reference sequence). The CDR3 loop is CASSIAGLENIQYF. The CDR3 DNA reads as TGTGCCAGTAGTATAGCCGGACTCGAAAACATTCAGTACTTC.

The chain has TRBV6-1 and TRBJ1-1; D might be TRBD1 (6 bases). CDR3 length: 15 residues. Per germline, CDR1 MNHNS and CDR2 SASEGT. Trimming shortened V by 6 bases and J by 1 base, and 15 bases separated the two germline ends. The chain's CDR3 is CASRALGGRNTEAFF. The CDR3 DNA follows: TGTGCCAGCAGGGCTCTCGGGGGCCGGAACACTGAAGCTTTCTTT.

This chain joins TRBV10-2 and TRBJ1-2; D not certain. Germline assignment: CDR1 WSHSY and CDR2 SAAADI. V gave up 6 bases and J gave up 2 bases, with 7 bases separating them. The CDR3 extends over 12 amino acids. CDR3 sequence (DNA): TGCGCCAGCAGGAAGGAAAACTATGGCTACACCTTC. Its translation: CASRKENYGYTF.

This clonotype was counted at least ten times. This rearrangement joins TRBV20-1 to TRBJ1-1, with D unclear. This CDR3 region has 16 residues. Germline lookup yields CDR1 DFQATT and CDR2 SNEGSKA (reference sequence). Trimming took off 0 bases at V and 3 bases at J, with 17 bases between the two ends. Written as DNA, the CDR3 is TGCAGTGCTAGAGACAGGCCTCATGATGAGCACACTGAAGCTTTCTTT. The encoded protein is CSARDRPHDEHTEAFF.

V is TRBV5-6 and J is TRBJ2-7; tentatively, D is TRBD1 (7 bases). The CDR3 is made up of 17 amino acids. Germline values: CDR1 SGHDT, CDR2 YYEEEE. The V end was cut by 2 bases, the J end by 4 bases, with 22 bases between. The CDR3 DNA is TGTGCCAGCAGCTTAAAGGGCGGGGACAGACAGAGGTACGAGCAGTACTTC. Residues: CASSLKGGDRQRYEQYF.

This clonotype was found many times. The chain uses TRBV2 and TRBJ2-3; D is ambiguous. The CDR3 contains 14 residues. CDR1 SNHLY and CDR2 FYNNEI come from the germline V gene. V lost 1 base to trimming and J lost 3 bases, with 8 bases between them. Here the CDR3 DNA reads TGTGCCAGCAGTGAAGGGCTAGTTACAGATACGCAGTATTTT. As protein: CASSEGLVTDTQYF.

This clonotype turned up a few times. The J gene is TRBJ1-2, the V gene TRBV20-1; 7 bases agree with TRBD1. V lost 4 bases to trimming and J lost 3 bases; unmatched junction nucleotides: 8. The CDR3 runs to 14 residues. Germline V lookup: CDR1 DFQATT, CDR2 SNEGSKA (reference sequence). The CDR3 DNA reads as TGCAGTGCTATCCCCCGGGACAGAGACTATGGCTACACCTTC. Translating gives CSAIPRDRDYGYTF.

The chain employs TRBV4-1 and TRBJ2-5; TRBD1 is a possible D gene (5 bases). This CDR3 spans 17 amino acids. The germline V gene encodes CDR1 MGHRA and CDR2 YSYEKL. The V gene lost 4 bases and the J gene lost 0 bases, with 18 bases spanning the gap. The CDR3 loop reads CASSPDEGETYQETQYF. CDR3 sequence (DNA): TGCGCCAGCAGCCCCGACGAAGGGGAAACGTACCAAGAGACCCAGTACTTC.

The CDR3 protein is CATGTSGSNEQFF. The CDR3 DNA sequence: TGTGCCACCGGGACTAGCGGGAGCAATGAGCAGTTCTTC. The J gene is TRBJ2-1, the V gene TRBV28, with TRBD2 matching 14 bases. This CDR3 is built from 13 residues. V trimming: 10 bases; J trimming: 6 bases; junction bases outside the gene matches: 2. CDR1 and CDR2 (germline): MDHEN, SYDVKM.